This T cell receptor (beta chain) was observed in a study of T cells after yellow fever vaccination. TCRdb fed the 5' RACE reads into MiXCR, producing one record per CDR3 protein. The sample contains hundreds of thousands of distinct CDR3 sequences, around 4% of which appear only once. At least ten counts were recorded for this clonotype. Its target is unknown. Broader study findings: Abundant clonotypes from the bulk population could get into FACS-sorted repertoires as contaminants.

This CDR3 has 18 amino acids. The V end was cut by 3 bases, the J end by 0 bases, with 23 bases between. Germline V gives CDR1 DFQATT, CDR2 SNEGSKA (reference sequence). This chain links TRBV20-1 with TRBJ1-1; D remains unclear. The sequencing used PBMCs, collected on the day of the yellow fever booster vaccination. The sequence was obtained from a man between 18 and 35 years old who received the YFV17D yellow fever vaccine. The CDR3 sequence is CSARESKPGVLLNTEAFF. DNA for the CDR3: TGCAGTGCTAGGGAGTCTAAACCCGGAGTTCTCTTGAACACTGAAGCTTTCTTT.